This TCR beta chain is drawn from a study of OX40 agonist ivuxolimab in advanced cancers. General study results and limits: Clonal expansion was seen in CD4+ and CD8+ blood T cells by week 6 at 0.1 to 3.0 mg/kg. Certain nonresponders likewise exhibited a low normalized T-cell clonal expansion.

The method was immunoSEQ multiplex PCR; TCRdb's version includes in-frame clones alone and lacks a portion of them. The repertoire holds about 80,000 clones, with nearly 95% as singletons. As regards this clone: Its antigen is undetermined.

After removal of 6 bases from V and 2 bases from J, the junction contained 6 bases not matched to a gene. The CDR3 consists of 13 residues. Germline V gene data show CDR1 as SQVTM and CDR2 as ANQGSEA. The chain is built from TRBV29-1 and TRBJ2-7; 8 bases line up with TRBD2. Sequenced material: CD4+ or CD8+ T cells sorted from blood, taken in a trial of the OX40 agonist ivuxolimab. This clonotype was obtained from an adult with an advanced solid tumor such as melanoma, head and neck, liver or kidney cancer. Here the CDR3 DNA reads TGCAGCGTGATTAGCGGGGCTCCCTACGAGCAGTACTTC. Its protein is CSVISGAPYEQYF.